This T cell receptor beta chain was identified during a study of long-term antiretroviral therapy in people with HIV. Of note for this clone: Its target is not known.

Every one of the participants with HIV received treatment in the United States. Whole-study findings and limits: Repertoires with HIV possessed tighter CDR3 length spans than those of controls.

Run at survey level, the immunoSEQ assay was version v3.0. Method: immunoSEQ multiplex PCR; TCRdb's copy keeps in-frame clones and lacks some. Found here are fewer than 20,000 clones, around four fifths of them singletons; the top ten hold roughly 13%. Looked up from germline, CDR1 is SEHNR and CDR2 is FQNEAQ (reference sequence). This CDR3 comprises 17 residues. V lost 1 base and J lost 4; bases outside the gene matches: 9. The genes are TRBV7-9 and TRBJ2-3; 9 nucleotides agree with TRBD1. The specimen was unsorted PBMCs, collected 0.3 years after starting antiretroviral therapy. The clonotype originates from a woman aged 45-65 years with HIV. CDR3 nucleotides: TGTGCCAGCAGCTTAGGCACCGGGACAGGGTCATCAGATACGCAGTATTTT. Translation: CASSLGTGTGSSDTQYF.